This TCR beta chain was identified during a study of CD8+CD57+ T cells in acquired aplastic anemia. Study in general: DNA from sorted CD4+ and CD8+ cells averaged about 3.2 ug. Study results and caveats: Patient and control CD8+ Simpson's diversity was not significantly different. Twenty-nine CD8+ CDR3 sequences were shared between patients and controls.

Using genomic DNA as the template, TCR beta VDJ and CDR3 profiling was carried out. TCRdb redid the calling of the reads with MiXCR, one entry per CDR3 protein. Among approximately 270,000 distinct CDR3 sequences listed, approximately 56% were seen once. This CDR3 has 14 residues. Germline CDR1 and CDR2: SEHNR and FQNEAQ (reference sequence). Comment on this clonotype: Its antigen is not known. Mismatch with germline at one junction end may stem from a read error.

The sample was sorted CD4+, CD8+, or CD8+CD57+ T cells (not recorded which) from PBMCs. The chain links TRBV7-9 to TRBJ2-1; 8 nucleotides match TRBD2. This receptor was obtained from a human donor with severe aplastic anemia or a healthy control (not recorded which). CDR3 nucleotide sequence: TGTGCCAGCAGCCTAGCATTAGCGGGGAATGAGCAGTTCTTC. It translates to CASSLALAGNEQFF.